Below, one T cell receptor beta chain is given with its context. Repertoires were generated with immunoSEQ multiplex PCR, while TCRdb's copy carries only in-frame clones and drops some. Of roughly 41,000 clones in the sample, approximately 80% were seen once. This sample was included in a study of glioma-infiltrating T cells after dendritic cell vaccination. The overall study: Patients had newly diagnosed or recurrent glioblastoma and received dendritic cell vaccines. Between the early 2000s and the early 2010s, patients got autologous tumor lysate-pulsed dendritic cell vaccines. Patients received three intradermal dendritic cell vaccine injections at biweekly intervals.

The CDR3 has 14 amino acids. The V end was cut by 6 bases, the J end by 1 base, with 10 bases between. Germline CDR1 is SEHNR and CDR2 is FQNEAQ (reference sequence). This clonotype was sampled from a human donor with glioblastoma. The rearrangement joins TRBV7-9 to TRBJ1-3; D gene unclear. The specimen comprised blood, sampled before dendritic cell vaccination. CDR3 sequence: CASRAGSSGNTIYF. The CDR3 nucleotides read TGTGCCAGCAGGGCCGGGTCTTCTGGAAACACCATATATTTT.